This T cell receptor beta chain was recorded in a study of cytomegalovirus exposure and HLA in healthy donors. Study conclusions and caveats: As a later analysis showed, several of the most significant clusters appeared to be linked to common viral pathogens.

As concerns this clone: No antigen is known for it.

PCR was performed using 60 Vbeta and 13 Jbeta primers. The table came from immunoSEQ multiplex PCR; TCRdb's copy has only in-frame clones and leaves some out. The top ten clones hold more than 2% of a sample with 150,000 to 200,000 clones, about 88% of them seen once. This CDR3 has 14 residues. Per the germline V gene, CDR1 is LGHNA and CDR2 is YSLEER. After removal of 4 bases from V and 3 bases from J, the junction contained 3 bases not matched to a gene. The clonotype originates from a man younger than 30 in good health and CMV-seropositive. Sequenced: PBMCs. The chain carries TRBV4-3 and TRBJ1-5; 7 bases are a match to TRBD1. The CDR3 here is CASSRDSFNQPQHF. CDR3 DNA: TGCGCCAGCAGCCGGGACAGTTTCAATCAGCCCCAGCATTTT.